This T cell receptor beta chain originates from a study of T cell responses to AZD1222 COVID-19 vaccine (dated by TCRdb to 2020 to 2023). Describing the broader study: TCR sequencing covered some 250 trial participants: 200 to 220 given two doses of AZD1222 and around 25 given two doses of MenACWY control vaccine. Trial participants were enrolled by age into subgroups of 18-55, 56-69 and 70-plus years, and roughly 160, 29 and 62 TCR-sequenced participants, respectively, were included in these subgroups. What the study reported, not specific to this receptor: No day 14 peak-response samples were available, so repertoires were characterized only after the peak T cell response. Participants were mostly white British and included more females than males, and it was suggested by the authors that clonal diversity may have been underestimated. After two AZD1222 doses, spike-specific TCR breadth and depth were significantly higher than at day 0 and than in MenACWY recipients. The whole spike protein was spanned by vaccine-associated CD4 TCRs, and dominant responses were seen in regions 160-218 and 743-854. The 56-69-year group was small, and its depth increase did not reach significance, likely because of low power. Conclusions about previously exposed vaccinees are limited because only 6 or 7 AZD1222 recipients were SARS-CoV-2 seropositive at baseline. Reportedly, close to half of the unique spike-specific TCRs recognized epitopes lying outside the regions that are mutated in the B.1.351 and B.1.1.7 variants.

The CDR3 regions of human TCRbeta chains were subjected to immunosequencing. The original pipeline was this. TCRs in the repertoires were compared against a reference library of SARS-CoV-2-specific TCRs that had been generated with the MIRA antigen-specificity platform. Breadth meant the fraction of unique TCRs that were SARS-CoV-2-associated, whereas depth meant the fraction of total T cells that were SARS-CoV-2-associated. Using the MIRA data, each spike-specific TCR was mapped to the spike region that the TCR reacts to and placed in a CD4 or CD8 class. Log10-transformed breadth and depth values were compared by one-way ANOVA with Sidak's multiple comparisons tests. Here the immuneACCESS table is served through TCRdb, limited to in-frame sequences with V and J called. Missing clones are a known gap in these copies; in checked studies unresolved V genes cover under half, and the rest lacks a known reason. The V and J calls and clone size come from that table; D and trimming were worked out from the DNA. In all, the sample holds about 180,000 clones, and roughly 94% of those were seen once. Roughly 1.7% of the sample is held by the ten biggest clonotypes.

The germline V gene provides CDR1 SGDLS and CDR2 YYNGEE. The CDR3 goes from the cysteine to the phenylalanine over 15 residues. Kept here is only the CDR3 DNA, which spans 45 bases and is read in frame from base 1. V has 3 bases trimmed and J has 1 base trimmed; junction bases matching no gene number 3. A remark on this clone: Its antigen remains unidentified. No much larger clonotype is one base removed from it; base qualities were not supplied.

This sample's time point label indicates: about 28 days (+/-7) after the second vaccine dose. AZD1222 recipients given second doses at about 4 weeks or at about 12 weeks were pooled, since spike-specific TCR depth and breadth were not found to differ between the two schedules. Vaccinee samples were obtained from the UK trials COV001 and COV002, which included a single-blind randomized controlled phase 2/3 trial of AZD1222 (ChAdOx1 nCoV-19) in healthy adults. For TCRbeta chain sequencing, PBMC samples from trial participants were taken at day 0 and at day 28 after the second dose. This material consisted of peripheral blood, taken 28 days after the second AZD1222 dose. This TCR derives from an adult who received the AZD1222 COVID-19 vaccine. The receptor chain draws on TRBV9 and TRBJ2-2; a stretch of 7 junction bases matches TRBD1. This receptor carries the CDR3 CASSAQGVNTGELFF. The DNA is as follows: TGTGCCAGCAGCGCCCAGGGGGTGAACACCGGGGAGCTGTTTTTT.